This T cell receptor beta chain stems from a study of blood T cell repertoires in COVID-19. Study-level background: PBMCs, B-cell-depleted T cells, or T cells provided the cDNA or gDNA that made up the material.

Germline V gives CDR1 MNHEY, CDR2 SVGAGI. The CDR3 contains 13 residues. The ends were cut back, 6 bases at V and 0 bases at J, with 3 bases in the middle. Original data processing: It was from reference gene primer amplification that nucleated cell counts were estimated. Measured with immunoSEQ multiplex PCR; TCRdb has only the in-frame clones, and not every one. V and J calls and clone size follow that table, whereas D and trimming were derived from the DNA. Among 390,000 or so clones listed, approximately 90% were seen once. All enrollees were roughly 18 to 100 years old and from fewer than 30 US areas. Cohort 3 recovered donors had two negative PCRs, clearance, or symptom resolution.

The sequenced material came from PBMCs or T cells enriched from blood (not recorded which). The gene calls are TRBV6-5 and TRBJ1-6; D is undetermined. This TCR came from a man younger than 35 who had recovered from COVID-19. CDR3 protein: CASRSSYNSPLHF. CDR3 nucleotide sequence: TGTGCCAGCAGGAGCTCCTATAATTCACCCCTCCACTTT.